The 20 T cell receptor beta chains below come from one sample, sequenced in a study of cytomegalovirus exposure and HLA in healthy donors. This PCR relied on a set of 60 Vbeta primers and 13 Jbeta primers. Only in-frame clones appear in the TCRdb table, and some are missing; sequencing was by immunoSEQ multiplex PCR. The sample consists of about 120,000 clones, around 70% of them appearing once. Sequenced input: PBMCs. The receptors originated from a woman aged 45-60 years in good health and CMV-seropositive.

J is TRBJ1-3 and V is TRBV7-2; D remains ambiguous. The length of the CDR3 is 14 residues. The germline CDR1 and CDR2 sequences are SGHTA and FQGNSA. The V end was cut by 5 bases, the J end by 0 bases, with 8 bases between. Written as DNA, the CDR3 is TGTGCCAGCAGCCGAGAGAGCTCTGGAAACACCATATATTTT. It encodes CASSRESSGNTIYF.

The chain combines TRBV28 with TRBJ2-7; TRBD1 aligns across 7 bases. The junction had 9 bases not matched to a gene; V was cut back by 7 bases and J by 3 bases. This CDR3 has 14 residues. The V gene's germline CDR1 is MDHEN and CDR2 SYDVKM. DNA for the CDR3: TGTGCCAGCAATGAACGCGCAGGGGGCTACGAGCAGTACTTC. Its translation: CASNERAGGYEQYF.

The V call is TRBV6-5, the J call TRBJ1-2; TRBD1 might be the D (6 bases). CDR3 length: 13 amino acids. Deletions cut 4 bases from V and 4 bases from J, with 10 bases between. Looked up from germline, CDR1 is MNHEY and CDR2 is SVGAGI. The CDR3: CASSWGPLYGYTF. The CDR3 nucleotides are TGTGCCAGCAGTTGGGGGCCCCTCTATGGCTACACCTTC.

This clone appeared once. The rearrangement uses TRBV14 and TRBJ2-1; 8 bases map to TRBD1. Trimming removed 4 bases from V and 5 bases from J; junction bases left unmatched: 7. The CDR3 runs 15 residues. Germline-derived CDR1 and CDR2 are SGHDN and FVKESK. Here the CDR3 reads CASSLQGGVHNEQFF. The DNA of the CDR3 is TGTGCCAGCAGCCTACAGGGGGGTGTCCACAATGAGCAGTTCTTC.

For the CDR3, the DNA is TGTGCCAGCAGTCAACGGTACCCAGGGGGCGGTCTGAACACTGAAGCTTTCTTT. Its protein is CASSQRYPGGGLNTEAFF. This chain uses TRBV28 with TRBJ1-1; 8 bases match TRBD1. This CDR3 is 18 amino acids long. Germline assignment: CDR1 MDHEN and CDR2 SYDVKM. V gave up 5 bases and J gave up 0 bases; unmatched junction bases: 14.

This sequence joins TRBV5-1 and TRBJ1-1; perhaps TRBD1 as D (5 bases). The CDR3 consists of 16 residues. Germline-derived CDR1 and CDR2 are SGHRS and YFSETQ. With 0 bases removed from V and 4 bases from J, the gap between germline ends came to 16 bases. The CDR3 bases are TGCGCCAGCAGCTTGGCCGTGAGTCAGGGAGGCACTGAAGCTTTCTTT. Residues: CASSLAVSQGGTEAFF.

The rearrangement links TRBV6-5 to TRBJ1-5; D not resolved. The germline V gene has CDR1 MNHEY and CDR2 SVGAGI. The ends were cut back, 0 bases at V and 8 bases at J, with 8 bases in the middle. The CDR3 runs to 13 residues. The CDR3 region has the DNA TGTGCCAGCAGTTACTCCTCTAGTGAGCCCCAGCATTTT. It specifies CASSYSSSEPQHF.

V gene TRBV30 combines with J gene TRBJ2-1; D gene uncertain. There are 11 residues in the CDR3. Per the germline V gene, CDR1 is GTSNPN and CDR2 is SVGIG (reference sequence). V was pared by 6 bases and J by 15 bases, with 18 bases between. Here the CDR3 reads CACHDLQISFF. CDR3 nucleotides: TGTGCCTGCCACGACCTACAGATTTCGTTCTTC.

The chain uses TRBV7-2 and TRBJ2-3; TRBD2 matches at 16 bases. Per the germline V gene, CDR1 is SGHTA and CDR2 is FQGNSA. With V trimmed by 6 bases and J by 4 bases, 10 bases remained unmatched. CDR3 length equals 18 residues. CDR3 amino acids: CASSTGTSGGVSADTQYF. For the CDR3, the DNA is TGTGCCAGCAGTACCGGGACTAGCGGGGGGGTATCGGCAGATACGCAGTATTTT.

A few counts support this clone. The chain is built from TRBV6-5 and TRBJ1-2; 8 bases map to TRBD1. CDR1 and CDR2 (germline): MNHEY, SVGAGI. CDR3 length equals 15 residues. V gave up 5 bases and J gave up 4 bases; unmatched junction bases: 9. CDR3 coding DNA: TGTGCCAGCAGTCCAGACAGGGGAGACCTCTATGGCTACACCTTC. It encodes CASSPDRGDLYGYTF.

The rearrangement joins TRBV27 to TRBJ2-5; D may be TRBD2 (5 bases). The CDR3 extends over 13 amino acids. The V gene's germline CDR1 is MNHEY and CDR2 SMNVEV (reference sequence). Trimming took off 5 bases at V and 5 bases at J, with 12 bases between the two ends. The CDR3 sequence is CASSPGSVETQYF. In DNA, the CDR3 is TGTGCCAGCAGTCCAGGTAGCGTCGAGACCCAGTACTTC.

This clone was picked up one time. The chain combines TRBV7-9 with TRBJ2-1; possible D gene TRBD2, 5 bases. The germline gives CDR1 SEHNR, CDR2 FQNEAQ (reference sequence). Trimming removed 5 bases from V and 4 bases from J, with 18 bases in between. CDR3 length: 16 residues. The CDR3 DNA is TGTGCCAGCAGCCCCTGGGAGTCCGGGCTTTACAATGAGCAGTTCTTC. Translation: CASSPWESGLYNEQFF.

This chain joins TRBV9 and TRBJ2-1; TRBD2 matches at 11 bases. The V gene end was trimmed by 2 bases and the J gene end by 5 bases; junction bases not matched to a gene: 9. CDR1 and CDR2 from the germline V gene are SGDLS and YYNGEE. This CDR3 has 17 residues. Written as DNA, the CDR3 is TGTGCCAGCAGCGTTTTTGTTGGGACTAGCGGAGACAATGAGCAGTTCTTC. Translated: CASSVFVGTSGDNEQFF.

This clone was seen only a few times. The chain uses TRBV6-1 and TRBJ2-7; 7 bases fit TRBD1. After removal of 8 bases from V and 4 bases from J, the junction contained 11 bases not matched to a gene. In germline, CDR1 is MNHNS, CDR2 SASEGT. CDR3 length: 14 residues. CDR3 amino acids: CASQEGGWRYEQYF. For the CDR3, the DNA is TGTGCCAGCCAGGAAGGGGGCTGGAGATACGAGCAGTACTTC.

The V call is TRBV7-3, the J call TRBJ2-1; a weak D match, TRBD2 (5 bases). Trimming removed 5 bases from V and 2 bases from J, with 7 bases in between. The CDR3 spans 13 residues. The germline V gene encodes CDR1 SGHTA and CDR2 FQGTGA. CDR3 bases: TGTGCCAGCAGCACCGGGGCCTACAATGAGCAGTTCTTC. Its protein product is CASSTGAYNEQFF.

The V call is TRBV27, the J call TRBJ1-6, with TRBD1 matching 7 bases. The CDR3 contains 13 residues. J lost 7 bases, V lost 8 bases, and 5 bases had no gene match. CDR1 and CDR2 (germline): MNHEY, SMNVEV (reference sequence). CDR3 sequence (DNA): TGTGCCAGCCGGGACAGCTCAAATTCACCCCTCCACTTT. Translated: CASRDSSNSPLHF.

The chain has TRBV10-3 and TRBJ2-5, with D maybe TRBD1 (6 bases). V was shortened by 6 bases and J by 3 bases, with 17 bases between the two germline ends. Looked up from germline, CDR1 is ENHRY and CDR2 is SYGVKD. CDR3 length equals 15 residues. The CDR3 nucleotides are TGTGCCATCAGCGGCTGGGGGCGTGGGGAAGAGACCCAGTACTTC. Translation: CAISGWGRGEETQYF.

The table lists this clone with a few counts. The genes are TRBV7-3 and TRBJ1-1, with unresolved D. The CDR3 is 16 residues long. Germline V lookup: CDR1 SGHTA, CDR2 FQGTGA. V dropped 5 bases and J dropped 3 bases, with 19 bases sitting between them. The CDR3 sequence: CASSPTPQSYDTEAFF. CDR3 nucleotide sequence: TGTGCCAGCAGCCCCACCCCACAATCATACGACACTGAAGCTTTCTTT.

V is TRBV6-5 and J is TRBJ2-3; 7 nucleotides align to TRBD2. The trim removed 3 bases at V and 1 base at J, leaving 1 base unmatched. From germline, CDR1 is MNHEY and CDR2 SVGAGI. This CDR3 is 14 amino acids long. CDR3 region: CASSYRGGTDTQYF. CDR3 DNA sequence: TGTGCCAGCAGTTATCGGGGGGGCACAGATACGCAGTATTTT.

This chain connects TRBV25-1 to TRBJ2-5; a possible D gene is TRBD1 (5 bases). The J call is in doubt because the DNA end fits TRBJ2-7 better. CDR3 length: 14 amino acids. The germline gives CDR1 MGHDK, CDR2 SYGVNS. Here the CDR3 reads CASSEYPGSYEQYF. Written as DNA, the CDR3 is TGTGCCAGCAGTGAATATCCAGGGTCCTACGAGCAGTACTTC.